Shown below are 8 T cell receptor beta chains from a single sample sequenced in a study of blood T cell repertoires in COVID-19. The repertoire was sequenced with immunoSEQ multiplex PCR; TCRdb's copy has only in-frame clones and lacks some. Of approximately 140,000 clones in the sample, 79% are singletons; the top ten hold approximately 3.5%. Sequencing was done on a sample of peripheral blood. These TCRs come from a man aged 55 to 69 with acute or convalescent COVID-19.

Only one count was recorded for this clone. The chain couples TRBV29-1 to TRBJ1-1; a possible D gene is TRBD1 (6 bases). Trimming shortened V by 7 bases and J by 5 bases, and 14 bases separated the two germline ends. CDR3 size: 12 residues. Per germline, CDR1 SQVTM and CDR2 ANQGSEA. CDR3 DNA sequence: TGCAGCGGCACCACAGGGCGGACTGAAGCTTTCTTT. This codes for CSGTTGRTEAFF.

Comments on this clone: This CDR3 is also generated by other DNA sequences in the sample. The gene calls are TRBV5-1 and TRBJ2-5; 8 bases align to TRBD1. Germline V gives CDR1 SGHRS, CDR2 YFSETQ. Trimming took 4 bases from V and 3 from J; bases not matched to a gene: 5. The CDR3 contains 14 residues. CDR3 amino acids: CASSPGQGEETQYF. The CDR3 DNA is TGCGCCAGCAGCCCCGGACAGGGCGAAGAGACCCAGTACTTC.

The chain joins TRBV5-1 to TRBJ1-4; D is unresolved. Germline CDR1 reads SGHRS; CDR2 reads YFSETQ. V was clipped by 2 bases and J by 5 bases, with 10 bases between them. The CDR3 is made up of 14 amino acids. The CDR3 nucleotides read TGCGCCAGCAGCTTAACAGTCTCAAATGAAAAACTGTTTTTT. Protein product: CASSLTVSNEKLFF.

This clone has only one observation. The chain links TRBV28 to TRBJ1-3; D gene ambiguous. Germline-derived CDR1 and CDR2 are MDHEN and SYDVKM. V lost 5 bases and J lost 2, with 4 bases in between. This CDR3 spans 12 amino acids. The CDR3 here is CASSITGNTIYF. The CDR3 bases are TGTGCCAGCAGTATTACTGGAAACACCATATATTTT.

There are a few counts of this clone. The chain uses TRBV27 and TRBJ2-3, with 7 bases identical to TRBD1. The CDR3 is 14 amino acids. The V gene end was trimmed by 7 bases and the J gene end by 4 bases; junction bases not matched to a gene: 8. Per the germline V gene, CDR1 is MNHEY and CDR2 is SMNVEV (reference sequence). CDR3 sequence (DNA): TGTGCCAGCATCCGCCGGACAGGTTCAGATACGCAGTATTTT. As protein: CASIRRTGSDTQYF.

The chain employs TRBV28 and TRBJ1-5; 9 nucleotides align to TRBD1. The CDR3 runs 19 residues. Germline V gene sequence: CDR1 MDHEN, CDR2 SYDVKM. Trimming took 2 bases from V and 2 from J; bases not matched to a gene: 13. CDR3 amino acids: CASSLIPMGQGMGNQPQHF. The CDR3 nucleotides are TGTGCCAGCAGTTTAATTCCCATGGGACAGGGTATGGGCAATCAGCCCCAGCATTTT.

The CDR3 DNA follows: TGTGCCAGCAGTTTATTCAGGGGAGGGGGTCAGCCCCAGCATTTT. Translation: CASSLFRGGGQPQHF. The chain joins TRBV27 to TRBJ1-5, with TRBD1 as a possible D gene (6 bases). Trimming shortened V by 1 base and J by 6 bases, and 13 bases separated the two germline ends. CDR3 length: 15 residues. Per germline, CDR1 MNHEY and CDR2 SMNVEV (reference sequence).

The chain recombines TRBV10-3 with TRBJ2-1; TRBD1 might be the D (6 bases). V gave up 2 bases and J gave up 4 bases, with 12 bases separating them. The CDR3 extends over 15 amino acids. Germline V gene sequence: CDR1 ENHRY, CDR2 SYGVKD. CDR3 amino acids: CAISEPWQGYNEQFF. CDR3 DNA: TGTGCCATCAGTGAGCCATGGCAGGGGTACAATGAGCAGTTCTTC.